Shown below are 26 T cell receptor beta chains from a single sample sequenced in a study of blood T cell repertoires in COVID-19. Here immunoSEQ multiplex PCR was the method, and the copy in TCRdb shows in-frame clones only, minus some. This sample has about 90,000 clones, with over 80% found just once. Source material: peripheral blood. These receptors were taken from a man in his fifties or sixties with acute or convalescent COVID-19.

The rearrangement joins TRBV18 to TRBJ1-1; 7 positions agree with TRBD1. Germline trimming cut 0 bases from V and 1 base from J; bases unmatched to any gene: 2. The CDR3 loop spans 15 amino acids. Per the germline V gene, CDR1 is KGHSH and CDR2 is LQKENI. CDR3 DNA sequence: TGTGCCAGCTCACCACCAGGGACAGAGAACACTGAAGCTTTCTTT. This translates into CASSPPGTENTEAFF.

This clone was seen a single time. The V and J genes are TRBV5-1 and TRBJ2-1, with D perhaps TRBD2 (6 bases). The ends were cut back, 7 bases at V and 3 bases at J, with 20 bases in the middle. This CDR3 has 16 amino acids. CDR1 and CDR2 (germline): SGHRS, YFSETQ. CDR3 in DNA: TGCGCCAGCGGAGTCAATTCGGGAGCGGACTACAATGAGCAGTTCTTC. Translation: CASGVNSGADYNEQFF.

J is TRBJ1-2 and V is TRBV30; 7 bases are shared with TRBD1. The CDR3 loop spans 13 amino acids. Trimming took 3 bases from V and 8 from J; bases not matched to a gene: 9. Looked up from germline, CDR1 is GTSNPN and CDR2 is SVGIG (reference sequence). CDR3 amino acids: CAWRPKQGQGYTF. The CDR3, as DNA: TGTGCCTGGAGGCCGAAACAGGGGCAAGGCTACACCTTC.

This chain links TRBV10-3 with TRBJ1-4, with D unclear. CDR1 is ENHRY, CDR2 SYGVKD, per germline. V was trimmed by 4 bases and J by 7 bases, leaving 16 bases between them. CDR3 length equals 15 residues. The CDR3: CAISAGWGEGEKLFF. In DNA form, the CDR3 reads TGTGCCATCAGTGCGGGCTGGGGAGAGGGTGAAAAACTGTTTTTT.

The V gene is TRBV6-5, the J gene TRBJ1-2, with 9 bases aligning to TRBD1. The germline CDR1 and CDR2 sequences are MNHEY and SVGAGI. CDR3 length: 15 amino acids. The junction had 11 bases not matched to a gene; V was cut back by 8 bases and J by 4 bases. This CDR3 reads CASLGDREDGYGYTF. Here the CDR3 DNA reads TGTGCCAGCCTTGGGGACAGGGAAGACGGCTATGGCTACACCTTC.

This clone has only a few counts. The rearrangement joins TRBV5-1 to TRBJ2-2; D is unresolved. The V and J ends lost 0 bases and 5 bases respectively, with 14 bases between them. The germline gives CDR1 SGHRS, CDR2 YFSETQ. CDR3 length: 16 amino acids. The CDR3 DNA follows: TGCGCCAGCAGCTTGGACCTCCCGGCCAGGACCGGGGAGCTGTTTTTT. Its protein is CASSLDLPARTGELFF. Full variable domain (remainder filled in from reference TRBV5-1 and TRBJ2-2): KAGVTQTPRYLIKTRGQQVTLSCSPISGHRSVSWYQQTPGQGLQFLFEYFSETQRNKGNFPGRFSGRQFSNSRSEMNVSTLELGDSALYLCASSLDLPARTGELFFGEGSRLTVL.

The CDR3 protein is CASSPGTLVRLFF. As DNA, the CDR3 is TGTGCCAGCAGCCCCGGGACTTTGGTACGCCTGTTTTTT. V and J are TRBV7-2 and TRBJ1-4, with a tentative D call TRBD1 (5 bases). V was clipped by 5 bases and J by 14 bases, with 18 bases between them. This CDR3 spans 13 amino acids. Germline V gene sequence: CDR1 SGHTA, CDR2 FQGNSA.

This clone was detected ten times or more. This rearrangement joins TRBV18 to TRBJ1-4; 8 nucleotides line up with TRBD1. V dropped 4 bases and J dropped 4; count of bases not matched to a gene: 8. Per germline, CDR1 KGHSH and CDR2 LQKENI. The CDR3 contains 16 residues. The DNA of the CDR3 is TGTGCCAGCTCACAGTCCCCCGGACAGGGTAATGAAAAACTGTTTTTT. It codes for CASSQSPGQGNEKLFF.

This chain uses TRBV20-1 with TRBJ2-3, with D maybe TRBD2 (6 bases). V lost 3 bases and J 1 base, leaving 14 bases between the germline ends. The germline V gene encodes CDR1 DFQATT and CDR2 SNEGSKA (reference sequence). This CDR3 is 15 amino acids long. The DNA of the CDR3 is TGCAGTGCTAGTTACGGGAGTACAGGCACAGATACGCAGTATTTT. Translating gives CSASYGSTGTDTQYF.

The chain employs TRBV6-5 and TRBJ1-2, with 8 bases lining up with TRBD1. J gave up 6 bases and V 2 bases, and 8 bases lay outside the gene matches. CDR1 and CDR2 (germline): MNHEY, SVGAGI. CDR3 size: 15 residues. CDR3 DNA sequence: TGTGCCAGCAGTTACAGTAATCAGGGGGCTAATGGCTACACCTTC. Its translation: CASSYSNQGANGYTF.

With regard to this clone: A junction boundary mismatches the germline segment, possibly from a read error. CDR3 in DNA: TGTGCCAGCAGTCTCCGGGATAGGGAGGTGAACTATGGCTGGGCCTTC. Translating it yields CASSLRDREVNYGWAF. The rearrangement joins TRBV7-6 to TRBJ1-2, with no clear D. This CDR3 is 16 amino acids long. CDR1 is SGHVS and CDR2 is FNYEAQ in the germline V gene.

This chain joins TRBV7-2 and TRBJ1-2, with 7 bases aligning to TRBD1. With 4 bases clipped from V and 5 bases from J, the junction kept 4 bases outside the gene matches. Germline V lookup: CDR1 SGHTA, CDR2 FQGNSA. The CDR3 totals 13 residues. CDR3 in amino acids: CASSSIRGYGYTF. The CDR3 nucleotides read TGTGCCAGCAGCTCGATCAGGGGGTATGGCTACACCTTC. Combining the CDR3 with reference TRBV7-2 and TRBJ1-2 gives the whole variable domain GAGVSQSPSNKVTEKGKDVELRCDPISGHTALYWYRQSLGQGLEFLIYFQGNSAPDKSGLPSDRFSAERTGGSVSTLTIQRTQQEDSAVYLCASSSIRGYGYTFGSGTRLTVV.

CDR3 sequence reads: CASSDSLAYEQYF. CDR3 nucleotides: TGTGCCAGCAGTGACTCCCTAGCTTACGAGCAGTACTTC. V is TRBV6-4 and J is TRBJ2-7, with a possible D match to TRBD2 (5 bases). The CDR3 has 13 amino acids. Deletions cut 0 bases from V and 4 bases from J, with 7 bases between. Germline V CDR1 and CDR2: MRHNA, SNTAGT.

The J gene is TRBJ2-1, the V gene TRBV5-1, with 7 bases aligning to TRBD1. With 4 bases clipped from V and 5 bases from J, the junction kept 6 bases outside the gene matches. CDR3 length: 14 residues. Germline CDR1 SGHRS, CDR2 YFSETQ. CDR3 region: CASSPGQSNNEQFF. The CDR3 DNA sequence: TGCGCCAGCAGCCCGGGACAGTCCAACAATGAGCAGTTCTTC.

The J gene is TRBJ2-7, the V gene TRBV11-2; 13 bases match TRBD2. After removal of 7 bases from V and 3 bases from J, the junction contained 9 bases not matched to a gene. Germline-derived CDR1 and CDR2 are SGHAT and FQNNGV. This CDR3 contains 16 residues. The CDR3, as DNA: TGTGCCAGCACCCCGACTAGCGGGGGGATAATCTACGAGCAGTACTTC. It translates to CASTPTSGGIIYEQYF. Combining the CDR3 with reference TRBV11-2 and TRBJ2-7 gives the whole variable domain EAGVAQSPRYKIIEKRQSVAFWCNPISGHATLYWYQQILGQGPKLLIQFQNNGVVDDSQLPKDRFSAERLKGVDSTLKIQPAKLEDSAVYLCASTPTSGGIIYEQYFGPGTRLTVT.

The V gene is TRBV6-4, the J gene TRBJ1-1, with 7 positions matching TRBD1. The CDR3 is 15 residues long. The V and J ends lost 6 bases and 6 bases, in that order; junction bases with no gene match: 13. The germline gives CDR1 MRHNA, CDR2 SNTAGT. For the CDR3, the DNA is TGTGCCAGCAGCGATAGTAGACAGGGACGCCCTGAAGCTTTCTTT. The encoded protein is CASSDSRQGRPEAFF.

This chain links TRBV7-8 with TRBJ2-2; 8 nucleotides align to TRBD2. Looked up from germline, CDR1 is SGHVS and CDR2 is FQNEAQ. J gave up 5 bases and V 1 base, and 12 bases lay outside the gene matches. The CDR3 runs 18 residues. The CDR3 coding sequence is TGTGCCAGCAGCTTAGTTTCGGTAGCGGGGAGTAGGACCGGGGAGCTGTTTTTT. It yields the protein CASSLVSVAGSRTGELFF.

The chain employs TRBV7-9 and TRBJ1-3; TRBD1 aligns across 7 bases. J gave up 0 bases and V 4 bases, and 6 bases lay outside the gene matches. Germline CDR1 and CDR2: SEHNR and FQNEAQ (reference sequence). The CDR3 consists of 16 residues. CDR3 sequence reads: CASSSWTGPSGNTIYF. In DNA, the CDR3 is TGTGCCAGCAGCTCGTGGACAGGACCCTCTGGAAACACCATATATTTT.

The genes are TRBV5-6 and TRBJ2-1; possibly TRBD2 for D (5 bases). The CDR3 sequence is 13 residues long. Germline V gives CDR1 SGHDT, CDR2 YYEEEE. Trimming took 2 bases from V and 10 from J, leaving 13 bases between them. The chain's CDR3 is CASSFSQPGEQFF. Here the CDR3 DNA reads TGTGCCAGCAGCTTCTCCCAGCCGGGGGAGCAGTTCTTC.

The chain employs TRBV13 and TRBJ2-7; 9 positions match TRBD1. The CDR3 runs to 17 residues. The germline V gene has CDR1 PRHDT and CDR2 FYEKMQ (reference sequence). V lost 6 bases, J lost 1 base, and 13 bases stayed unmatched. The CDR3 region is CASRTKGGQGLSYEQYF. CDR3 bases: TGTGCCAGCAGAACCAAAGGGGGACAGGGCCTTTCCTACGAGCAGTACTTC.

The chain links TRBV6-2 or TRBV6-3 to TRBJ2-5, with 10 bases aligning to TRBD2. The germline V gene encodes CDR1 MNHEY and CDR2 SVGEGT. The CDR3 contains 15 residues. The V segment lost 4 bases and the J segment 3 bases; nucleotides outside the gene matches: 5. The CDR3 region is CASSLKRGGEETQYF. CDR3 bases: TGTGCCAGCAGTTTGAAGCGGGGGGGGGAAGAGACCCAGTACTTC.

CDR3 nucleotide sequence: TGTGCCAGCAGCCTAACTTCGTACCAAGAGACCCAGTACTTC. Protein product: CASSLTSYQETQYF. The V gene is TRBV7-2, the J gene TRBJ2-5; no clear D. Trimming removed 5 bases from V and 0 bases from J, with 10 bases in between. The CDR3 is 14 amino acids. Germline V gene data show CDR1 as SGHTA and CDR2 as FQGNSA. Combining the CDR3 with reference TRBV7-2 and TRBJ2-5 gives the whole variable domain GAGVSQSPSNKVTEKGKDVELRCDPISGHTALYWYRQSLGQGLEFLIYFQGNSAPDKSGLPSDRFSAERTGGSVSTLTIQRTQQEDSAVYLCASSLTSYQETQYFGPGTRLLVL.

V usage is TRBV6-5 and J usage is TRBJ1-6; D unclear. The CDR3 has 13 amino acids. The germline gives CDR1 MNHEY, CDR2 SVGAGI. Trimming cost V 5 bases and J 6 bases, with 8 bases left between them. The CDR3 reads CASSKLSNSPLHF. CDR3 bases: TGTGCCAGCAGTAAATTGAGTAATTCACCCCTCCACTTT.

This sequence joins TRBV7-2 and TRBJ2-1, with 14 nucleotides matching TRBD2. This CDR3 contains 18 residues. With V trimmed by 1 base and J by 3 bases, 5 bases remained unmatched. CDR1 is SGHTA, CDR2 FQGNSA, per germline. The CDR3: CASSLEVTSGRVYNEQFF. The CDR3 DNA follows: TGTGCCAGCAGCTTAGAGGTGACTAGCGGGAGGGTCTACAATGAGCAGTTCTTC.

This sequence joins TRBV19 and TRBJ2-6; D is possibly TRBD1 (5 bases). Germline CDR1 reads LNHDA; CDR2 reads SQIVND (reference sequence). Trimming shortened V by 5 bases and J by 0 bases, and 14 bases separated the two germline ends. CDR3 length: 17 residues. CDR3 loop: CASSGDDSHSGANVLTF. The DNA for the CDR3 is TGTGCCAGTAGTGGAGACGACAGCCACTCTGGGGCCAACGTCCTGACTTTC.

This clone was recorded once. V gene TRBV4-1 combines with J gene TRBJ2-7; TRBD2 agrees at 12 bases. The CDR3 is 17 amino acids. The J segment lost 1 base and the V segment lost 2 bases, leaving 6 bases of the junction unmatched. Germline V lookup: CDR1 MGHRA, CDR2 YSYEKL. The CDR3 nucleotides are TGCGCCAGCAGCCAACTCTTAGGACTAGCGGGATCCTACGAGCAGTACTTC. This gives the protein CASSQLLGLAGSYEQYF.